This record concerns one T cell receptor (beta chain) sequence. TCRdb re-derived calls from the RT-PCR reads in MiXCR, one entry per CDR3 protein. The sample has fewer than 800,000 distinct CDR3 sequences, about 14% seen once; the top ten hold roughly 3.6%. The sample was memory CD4+ T cells from blood. The sequence derives from a female donor in good health, serving as a healthy control.

The CDR3 is CASSFSGSGGSDTQYF. Here the CDR3 DNA reads TGTGCCAGCAGCTTTTCGGGTAGCGGGGGGTCAGATACGCAGTATTTT. The chain is built from TRBV7-3 and TRBJ2-3, with 10 bases fitting TRBD2. Germline V gene sequence: CDR1 SGHTA, CDR2 FQGTGA. The CDR3 length is 16 residues. Trimming removed 3 bases from V and 4 bases from J; junction bases left unmatched: 7.